Sequencing of this T cell receptor beta chain was carried out in a study of graft-versus-host responses after intestinal transplantation. V was clipped by 6 bases and J by 4 bases, with 6 bases between them. The CDR3 is made up of 11 amino acids. From germline, CDR1 is MNHNS and CDR2 SASEGT. Data came from immunoSEQ multiplex PCR; TCRdb stores just in-frame clones and leaves some out. The data show about 40,000 clones, over 90% seen once. This clonotype was obtained from a human patient who received an intestinal transplant, so some T cells may come from the graft donor. The chain uses TRBV6-1 and TRBJ2-5; D unclear. The sequences come from PBMCs, collected almost 750 days after intestinal transplantation. CDR3 in amino acids: CASSLLETQYF. In DNA, the CDR3 is TGTGCCAGCAGCCTGTTAGAGACCCAGTACTTC.